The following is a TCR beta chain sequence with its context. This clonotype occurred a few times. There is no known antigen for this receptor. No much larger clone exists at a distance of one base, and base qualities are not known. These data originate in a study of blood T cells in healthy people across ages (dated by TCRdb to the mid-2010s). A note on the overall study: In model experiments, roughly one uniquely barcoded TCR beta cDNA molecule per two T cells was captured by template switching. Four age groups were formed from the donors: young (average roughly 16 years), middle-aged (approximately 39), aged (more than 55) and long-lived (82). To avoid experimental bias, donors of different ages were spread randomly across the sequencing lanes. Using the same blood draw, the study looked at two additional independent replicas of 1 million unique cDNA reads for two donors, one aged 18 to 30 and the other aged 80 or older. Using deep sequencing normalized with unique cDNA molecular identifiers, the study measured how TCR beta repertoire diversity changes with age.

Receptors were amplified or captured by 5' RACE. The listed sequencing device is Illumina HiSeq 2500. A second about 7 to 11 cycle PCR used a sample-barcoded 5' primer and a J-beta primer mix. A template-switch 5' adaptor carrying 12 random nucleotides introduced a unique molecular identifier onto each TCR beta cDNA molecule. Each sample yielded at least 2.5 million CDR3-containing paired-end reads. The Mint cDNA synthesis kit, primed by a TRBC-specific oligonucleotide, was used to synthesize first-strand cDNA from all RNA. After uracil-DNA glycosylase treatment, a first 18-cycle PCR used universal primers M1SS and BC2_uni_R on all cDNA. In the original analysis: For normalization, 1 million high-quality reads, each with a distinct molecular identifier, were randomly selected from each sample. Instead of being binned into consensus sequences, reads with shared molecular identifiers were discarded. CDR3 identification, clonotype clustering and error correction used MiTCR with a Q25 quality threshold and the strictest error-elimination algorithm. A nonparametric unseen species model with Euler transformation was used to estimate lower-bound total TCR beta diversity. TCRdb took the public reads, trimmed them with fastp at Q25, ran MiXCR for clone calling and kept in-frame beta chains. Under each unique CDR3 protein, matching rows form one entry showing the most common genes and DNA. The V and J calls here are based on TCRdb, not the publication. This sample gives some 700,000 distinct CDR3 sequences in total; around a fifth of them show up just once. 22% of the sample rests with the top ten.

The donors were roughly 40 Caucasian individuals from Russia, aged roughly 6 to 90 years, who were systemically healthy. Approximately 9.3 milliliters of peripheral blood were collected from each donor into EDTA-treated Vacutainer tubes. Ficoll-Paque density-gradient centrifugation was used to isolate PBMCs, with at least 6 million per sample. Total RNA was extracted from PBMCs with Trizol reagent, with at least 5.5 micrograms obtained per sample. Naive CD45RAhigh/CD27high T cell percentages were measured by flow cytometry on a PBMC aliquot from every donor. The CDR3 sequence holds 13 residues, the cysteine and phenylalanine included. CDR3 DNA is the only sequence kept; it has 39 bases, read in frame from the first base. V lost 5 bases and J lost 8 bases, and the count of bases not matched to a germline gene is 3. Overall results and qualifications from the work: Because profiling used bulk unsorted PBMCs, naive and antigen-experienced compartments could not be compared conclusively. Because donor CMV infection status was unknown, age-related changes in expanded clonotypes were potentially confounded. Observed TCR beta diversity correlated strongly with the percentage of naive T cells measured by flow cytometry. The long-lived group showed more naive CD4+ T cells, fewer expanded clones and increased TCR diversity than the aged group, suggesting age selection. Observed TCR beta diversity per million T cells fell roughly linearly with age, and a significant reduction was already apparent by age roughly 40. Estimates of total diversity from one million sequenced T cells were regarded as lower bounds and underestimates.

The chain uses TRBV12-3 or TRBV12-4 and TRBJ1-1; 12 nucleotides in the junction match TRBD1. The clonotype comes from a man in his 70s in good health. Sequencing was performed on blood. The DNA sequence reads TGTGCCAGCAGTAAAGGGACAGGGGGCGAAGCTTTCTTT. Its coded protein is CASSKGTGGEAFF.